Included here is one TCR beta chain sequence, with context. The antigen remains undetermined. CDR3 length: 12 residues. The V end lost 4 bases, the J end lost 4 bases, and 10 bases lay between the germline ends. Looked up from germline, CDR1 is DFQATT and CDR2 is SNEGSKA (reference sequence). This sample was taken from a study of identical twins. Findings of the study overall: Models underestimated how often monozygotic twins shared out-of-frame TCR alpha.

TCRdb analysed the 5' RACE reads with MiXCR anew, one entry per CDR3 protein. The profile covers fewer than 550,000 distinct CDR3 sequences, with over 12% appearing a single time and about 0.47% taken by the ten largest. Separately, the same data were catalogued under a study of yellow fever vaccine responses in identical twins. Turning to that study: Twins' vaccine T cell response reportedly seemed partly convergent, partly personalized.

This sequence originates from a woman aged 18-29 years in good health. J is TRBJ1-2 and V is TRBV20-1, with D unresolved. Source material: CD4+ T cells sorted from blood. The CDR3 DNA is TGCAGTGCTACAGAGCAGTTCTATGGCTACACCTTC. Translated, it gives CSATEQFYGYTF.